The T cell receptor beta chain under discussion was sequenced for a study of CD8 T cells in Susac syndrome. With random hexamers, reverse transcription was performed on about 0.45 to 1 ug of RNA. Amplification of the TCR beta CDR3 was carried out by immunoSEQ multiplex PCR, which spanned a total of 54 Vbeta and 13 Jbeta segments. TCRdb re-called the immunoSEQ multiplex PCR reads through MiXCR, storing one row per CDR3 protein. The sample includes a few hundred thousand distinct CDR3 sequences, approximately 85% seen only once; the top ten take approximately 0.2%. Those who served as multiple sclerosis controls were treatment-naive patients with stable or active relapsing-remitting disease. Negative isolation yielded CD8+ and CD4+ T cells; FACS enriched TEMRA cells. The germline CDR1 and CDR2 sequences are SGHDT and YYEEEE. J was trimmed by 7 bases and V by 4 bases; bases with no gene match: 8. The CDR3 runs 14 residues.

The chain is built from TRBV5-6 and TRBJ1-5, with TRBD1 matching over 7 bases. The receptor comes from a human donor with multiple sclerosis. Material for sequencing was CD8+ T cells from PBMCs. DNA for the CDR3: TGTGCCAGCAGCCATGGGAGGGGGCGGCAGCCCCAGCATTTT. Protein: CASSHGRGRQPQHF.